The entry below describes one TCR beta chain. What this receptor recognizes is not known. Base quality data are lacking; no much larger clone is found one base away. These data are taken from a study of patients and donors after allogeneic stem cell transplantation (dated by TCRdb to between 2020 and 2021). Library method: RT-PCR. Data came from a NextSeq 550. TCRdb trimmed public reads at Q25 via fastp, called clones via MiXCR and kept in-frame beta chains. Rows with one shared CDR3 protein collapse into an entry with the most common genes and DNA. Across this sample there are about a million distinct CDR3 sequences, with more than 15% seen only once. Of the sample, roughly 6.4% falls within the top ten clones. CDR3 length: 15 amino acids, cysteine to phenylalanine. Only the CDR3 region is kept as DNA, spanning 45 bases read in frame from base 1. CDR1 is given as LGHNA and CDR2 as YNFKEQ, both from the germline V gene. V loses 8 bases at its end and J loses 4 bases; junction bases beyond the gene matches: 7.

Sequenced sample: blood, either unsorted or a sorted T cell fraction (not recorded which). The receptor's source is a human donor who was either an allogeneic HSCT recipient or a stem cell or donor lymphocyte infusion donor (not recorded which). It is not recorded whose cells these are; they may come from a transplant donor. The chain links TRBV4-2 with TRBJ2-1, and 11 junctional nucleotides match TRBD2. CDR3 region: CASRPTSGGYNEQFF. The base sequence is TGTGCCAGCCGCCCAACTAGCGGGGGTTACAATGAGCAGTTCTTC.